The sequence of this T cell receptor beta chain was determined in a study of neurological immune-mediated disorders. This clonotype was detected ten times or more. In TCRdb, the 5' RACE reads were re-called with MiXCR into one record per CDR3 protein. Found here are approximately 51,000 distinct CDR3 sequences, 3% to 3.5% of them singletons; the top ten hold around 5.6%. Trimming shortened V by 0 bases and J by 13 bases, and 18 bases separated the two germline ends. This CDR3 is built from 13 residues. Looked up from germline, CDR1 is DFQATT and CDR2 is SNEGSKA (reference sequence). Source material: PBMCs. The chain combines TRBV20-1 with TRBJ1-2, with a tentative D call TRBD1 (5 bases). The sequence derives from a middle-aged man with multiple sclerosis. The CDR3 loop reads CSARDPRLGQGTF. The CDR3 DNA reads TGCAGTGCTAGAGATCCCCGACTGGGTCAGGGCACCTTC.